This TCR beta chain was found in a study of CD8+ T cells in alopecia areata (dated by TCRdb to the late 2010s). A note on the overall study: Treated patients were enrolled in an open-label pilot trial of oral tofacitinib, 5 to 10 mg twice daily, for moderate-to-severe alopecia areata. Scalp clonality was compared across normal scalp (n=4), patchy alopecia areata scalp (n=8), and alopecia totalis/universalis scalp (n=8). Biopsies were taken from tofacitinib-treated patients at baseline and again at 4 and 24 weeks into treatment, and several of those patients also had a later scalp biopsy. RNA was obtained with the PAXgene miRNA kit for fixed scalp, the miRNeasy kit for PBMCs, and the RNeasy kit for mouse skin. Tofacitinib was administered for 6 to 18 months, and 6 months of follow-up off drug were then conducted to assess delayed response and recurrence. Disease severity in treated patients was measured with the SALT score, which quantifies the percentage of affected scalp surface area. TCRbeta CDR3 regions were amplified by immunoSEQ multiplex PCR using 35 Vbeta forward and 13 Jbeta reverse primers. On the human side, TCRbeta sequencing was run on scalp tissue and on sorted CD4+ and CD8+ peripheral blood T cells from healthy controls and from alopecia areata patients with either patchy or totalis/universalis disease. The study used high-throughput TCRbeta sequencing to examine T cell clonal expansion in alopecia areata, in both the C3H/HeJ mouse model and human patients.

From V the trimming removes 4 bases and from J it removes 1 base, while the gene matches leave 7 bases of the junction unaccounted for. The germline V gene encodes CDR1 ENHRY and CDR2 SYGVKD. Inclusive of the bounding cysteine and phenylalanine, the CDR3 is 16 residues long. The retained sequence is limited to the CDR3, 48 bases, with the frame set at the first base. Points the paper makes about the study in general: TCR sequences shared between patients were less clear than in mice, possibly partly because of HLA diversity in the patient population. Higher clonality and more expanded CD8+ clones were observed in lesional scalp than in normal scalp, particularly in alopecia totalis/universalis, a finding suggestive of antigenic drive. Scalp clonality and the number of expanded CD8+ clones among the top 100 scalp clones were significantly decreased by tofacitinib. Scalp TCR repertoire analysis is complicated because resident alphabeta T cells in normal human skin are also sequenced, whereas mouse skin is dominated by gammadelta T cells. Because the treated cohort was small and included a single nonresponder, larger studies are needed to assess links between baseline CD8+ expansion and response. During tofacitinib treatment, many expanded lesional clones remained in scalp and blood, and this persistence may partly explain relapse after treatment is stopped.

Concerning this clone itself: What this receptor recognizes is not known. No base qualities exist here, and no much larger clone lies one base off it.

Interpreted using the paper, the time point label stands for: roughly 24 weeks on oral tofacitinib. The treatment or condition label on this specimen signifies: oral pan-JAK inhibitor, 5-10 mg twice daily. Lesional scalp punch biopsies and peripheral blood were collected from alopecia areata patients. After PBMCs were isolated by density centrifugation and stained for CD3, CD4 and CD8, a FACSAria was used to sort CD4+ and CD8+ T cells. Preparation of the library involved the immunoSEQ multiplex PCR assay. For TCR sequencing, RNA was extracted from every sample and reverse transcribed into cDNA to serve as template. First-strand cDNA was synthesized using SuperScript III with a 2:1 mix of oligo-dT and random hexamers. Amplification bias was assessed with a synthetic immune receptor repertoire, and residual bias was removed computationally. Turning to the authors' computational methods: Raw reads were preprocessed to remove errors, and CDR3 was defined by IMGT conventions from the conserved cysteine to phenylalanine. Clonality was computed by normalizing Shannon entropy by log2 of the number of productive unique TCRs and subtracting the result from 1. CD4 or CD8 identity of scalp clones was inferred by cross-referencing scalp TCRbeta sequences with sorted blood CD4 and CD8 repertoires. TCRdb carries this immuneACCESS record with in-frame sequences only. Its versions omit some clonotypes, under half of them owing to an unresolved V gene in the studies checked, with the rest unexplained. V, J and clone size reflect that table, while D and trimming were determined from the DNA. This sample has approximately 160,000 clones in its table, and 55% to 75% of those were observed once. 12% to 15% of the sample lies in the top ten.

In this chain, TRBV10-3 is recombined with TRBJ2-1, with 7 middle bases fitting TRBD2. This specimen was CD4+ T cells sorted from blood, taken at week 24, from a patient treated with tofacitinib. The receptor was isolated from a human donor with alopecia areata. Here the CDR3 is given as CAISAGLSPSYNEQFF. The DNA sequence is TGTGCCATCAGTGCGGGACTATCCCCTTCCTACAATGAGCAGTTCTTC.